A selection of T cell receptor beta chains follows, all from one sample in a study of neoadjuvant anti-PD-1 for oral cavity cancer. Generated by immunoSEQ multiplex PCR, the TCRdb table keeps only in-frame clones and is missing some. The sample contains some 40,000 clones, around 40% of which appear only once. The sample was tumor tissue, taken after nivolumab (anti-PD-1) treatment. The receptor source for this set is a person between 40 and 79 years old with oral cavity squamous cell carcinoma. CDR3s include the opening cysteine and the closing phenylalanine or tryptophan. A D gene is named only where the DNA matches it firmly. Clone size appears in some rows only: once, few, many, or a class for an expanded clone.

d_gene: NA
v_gene: TRBV29-1
j_gene: TRBJ1-1
abundance: NA
CDR3nt: TGCAGCCCGGCGGACCCAGGTGCGGGCACTGAAGCTTTCTTT
CDR3aa: CSPADPGAGTEAFF

d_gene: NA
v_gene: TRBV6-5
j_gene: TRBJ1-1
abundance: NA
CDR3nt: TGTGCCAGCAGTTATCCAGGGTGGACTGAAGCTTTCTTT
CDR3aa: CASSYPGWTEAFF

d_gene: NA
v_gene: TRBV5-4
j_gene: TRBJ1-6
abundance: few
CDR3nt: TGTGCCAGCAGCTTGGGATCGGCAGGCTCCTATAATTCACCCCTCCACTTT
CDR3aa: CASSLGSAGSYNSPLHF

d_gene: NA
v_gene: TRBV18
j_gene: TRBJ1-3
abundance: NA
CDR3nt: TGTGCCAGCTCGCCTGACAGTCCATTCTCTGGAAACACCATATATTTT
CDR3aa: CASSPDSPFSGNTIYF

d_gene: NA
v_gene: TRBV11-2
j_gene: TRBJ1-1
abundance: NA
CDR3nt: TGTGCCAGCAGCTTAGATGGAGCAAAGGCTTTCTTT
CDR3aa: CASSLDGAKAFF

d_gene: TRBD1
v_gene: TRBV27
j_gene: TRBJ2-7
abundance: NA
CDR3nt: TGTGCCAGCAGCCCTACAGGGGGTTCCTCCTACGAGCAGTACTTC
CDR3aa: CASSPTGGSSYEQYF

d_gene: NA
v_gene: TRBV30
j_gene: TRBJ1-2
abundance: NA
CDR3nt: TGTGCCTGGAGGAGGATTGACGGTGCGGGGACCTTC
CDR3aa: CAWRRIDGAGTF

d_gene: NA
v_gene: TRBV5-4
j_gene: TRBJ1-2
abundance: NA
CDR3nt: TGTGCCAGCAGCCCGCGGGGGGCCGGCTATGGCTACACCTTC
CDR3aa: CASSPRGAGYGYTF

d_gene: TRBD2
v_gene: TRBV30
j_gene: TRBJ2-1
abundance: NA
CDR3nt: TGTGCCTGGAGGGAACCTAGCGGGAGGACGAATGAGCAGTTCTTC
CDR3aa: CAWREPSGRTNEQFF

d_gene: NA
v_gene: TRBV4-1
j_gene: TRBJ2-6
abundance: NA
CDR3nt: TGCGCCAGCAGCCTCCTCTCTGGCGGGGCCAACGTCCTGACTTTC
CDR3aa: CASSLLSGGANVLTF

d_gene: NA
v_gene: TRBV10-3
j_gene: TRBJ2-1
abundance: NA
CDR3nt: TGTGCCACCTTTTCCGGGACGGCTAACAATGAGCAGTTCTTC
CDR3aa: CATFSGTANNEQFF

d_gene: TRBD1
v_gene: TRBV7-6
j_gene: TRBJ1-5
abundance: NA
CDR3nt: TGTGCCAGCAGCCCAATAGCAGGGGGATTTGTGGGTCAGCCCCAGCATTTT
CDR3aa: CASSPIAGGFVGQPQHF

d_gene: NA
v_gene: TRBV28
j_gene: TRBJ1-5
abundance: few
CDR3nt: TGTGCCAGCAGTTTATATACTAGCAATCAGCCCCAGCATTTT
CDR3aa: CASSLYTSNQPQHF

d_gene: TRBD1
v_gene: TRBV2
j_gene: TRBJ1-3
abundance: few
CDR3nt: TGTGCCAGCCAGGACAGGGGAGACACCATATATTTT
CDR3aa: CASQDRGDTIYF

d_gene: NA
v_gene: TRBV9
j_gene: TRBJ1-4
abundance: NA
CDR3nt: TGTGCCAGCAGCGTAGAAGGGCAGGCTCGTGATGAAAAACTGTTTTTT
CDR3aa: CASSVEGQARDEKLFF

d_gene: NA
v_gene: TRBV20-1
j_gene: TRBJ2-7
abundance: many
CDR3nt: TGCAGTGCTAGGGCCTACTACGAGCAGTACTTC
CDR3aa: CSARAYYEQYF

d_gene: NA
v_gene: TRBV9
j_gene: TRBJ1-2
abundance: many
CDR3nt: TGTGCCAGCAGCGTAGCTACTGGAGCCCAGGGTGGCTACACCTTC
CDR3aa: CASSVATGAQGGYTF

d_gene: NA
v_gene: TRBV7-9
j_gene: TRBJ2-7
abundance: many
CDR3nt: TGTGCCAGCAGCTTAGGGTCTTCCTCCTACGAGCAGTACTTC
CDR3aa: CASSLGSSSYEQYF

d_gene: NA
v_gene: TRBV15
j_gene: TRBJ2-2
abundance: few
CDR3nt: TGTGCCACCAGCAGAGAGGTCCGGGCCACCGGGGAGCTGTTTTTT
CDR3aa: CATSREVRATGELFF

d_gene: TRBD1
v_gene: TRBV19
j_gene: TRBJ1-5
abundance: NA
CDR3nt: TGTGCCAGTAGTATAGGGCGCAGGGGGGATCAGCCCCAGCATTTT
CDR3aa: CASSIGRRGDQPQHF

d_gene: TRBD1
v_gene: TRBV5-8
j_gene: TRBJ2-3
abundance: NA
CDR3nt: TGTGCCAGCAGGATGACAGGGGCAGATACGCAGTATTTT
CDR3aa: CASRMTGADTQYF

d_gene: TRBD1
v_gene: TRBV4-1
j_gene: TRBJ1-1
abundance: NA
CDR3nt: TGCGCCAGCAGCCAGGGTTCCGGGACAGCGAACACTGAAGCTTTCTTT
CDR3aa: CASSQGSGTANTEAFF

d_gene: NA
v_gene: TRBV6-5
j_gene: TRBJ1-2
abundance: NA
CDR3nt: TGTGCCAGCAGTCCCCACGAGCTTATGTATGGCTACACCTTC
CDR3aa: CASSPHELMYGYTF

d_gene: TRBD2
v_gene: TRBV19
j_gene: TRBJ2-7
abundance: NA
CDR3nt: TGTGCCAGTAGTGACCCAACTAGCGGGAGGGCCTACGAGCAGTACTTC
CDR3aa: CASSDPTSGRAYEQYF